The clone carrying this T cell receptor (beta chain) showed up many times. TCRdb analysed the 5' RACE reads with MiXCR anew, one entry per CDR3 protein. The profile shows roughly 70,000 distinct CDR3 sequences, 8% to 9% of them singletons. The data are from a study of spatial heterogeneity in lung cancer. Documented time point: blood at routine non-recurrence follow-up after resection. TCRs were sequenced from unsorted whole RNA of tumor, nontumor lung or PBMC. V lost 2 bases to trimming and J lost 4 bases, with 4 bases between them. Per germline, CDR1 SGHVS and CDR2 FNYEAQ. The CDR3 has 12 residues. The chain combines TRBV7-6 with TRBJ2-3; D remains unclear. This clonotype was obtained from a female donor with early-stage non-small cell lung cancer. The sequences come from PBMCs, collected at follow-up. CDR3 amino acids: CASSLWADTQYF. CDR3 coding DNA: TGTGCCAGCAGCTTATGGGCAGATACGCAGTATTTT.